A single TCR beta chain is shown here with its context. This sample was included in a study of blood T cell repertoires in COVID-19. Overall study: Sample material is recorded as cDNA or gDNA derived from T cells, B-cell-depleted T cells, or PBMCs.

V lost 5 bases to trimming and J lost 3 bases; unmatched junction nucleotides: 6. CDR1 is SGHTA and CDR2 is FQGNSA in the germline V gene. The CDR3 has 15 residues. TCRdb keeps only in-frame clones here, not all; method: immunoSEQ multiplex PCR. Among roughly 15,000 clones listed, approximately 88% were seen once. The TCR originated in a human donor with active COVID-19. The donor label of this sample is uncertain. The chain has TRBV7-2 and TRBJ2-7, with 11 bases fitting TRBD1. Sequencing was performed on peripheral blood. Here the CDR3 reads CASSVGTGGGYEQYF. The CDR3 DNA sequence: TGTGCCAGCAGCGTAGGGACAGGGGGAGGCTACGAGCAGTACTTC.